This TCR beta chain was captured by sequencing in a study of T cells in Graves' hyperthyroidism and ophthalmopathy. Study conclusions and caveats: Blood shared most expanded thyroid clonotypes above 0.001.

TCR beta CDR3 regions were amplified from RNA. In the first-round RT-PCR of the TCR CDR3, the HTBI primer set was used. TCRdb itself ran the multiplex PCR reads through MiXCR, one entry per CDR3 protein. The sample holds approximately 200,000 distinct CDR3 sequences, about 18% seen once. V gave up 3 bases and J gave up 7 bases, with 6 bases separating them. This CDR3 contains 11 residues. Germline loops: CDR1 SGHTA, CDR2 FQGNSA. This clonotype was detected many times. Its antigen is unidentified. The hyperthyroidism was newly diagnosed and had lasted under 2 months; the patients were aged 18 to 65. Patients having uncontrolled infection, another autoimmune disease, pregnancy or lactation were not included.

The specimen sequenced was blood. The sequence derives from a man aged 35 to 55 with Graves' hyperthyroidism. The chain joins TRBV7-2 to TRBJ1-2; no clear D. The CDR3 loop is CASSLTRGYTF. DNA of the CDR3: TGTGCCAGCAGCTTGACCCGTGGCTACACCTTC. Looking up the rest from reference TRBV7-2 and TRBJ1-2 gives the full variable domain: GAGVSQSPSNKVTEKGKDVELRCDPISGHTALYWYRQSLGQGLEFLIYFQGNSAPDKSGLPSDRFSAERTGGSVSTLTIQRTQQEDSAVYLCASSLTRGYTFGSGTRLTVV.